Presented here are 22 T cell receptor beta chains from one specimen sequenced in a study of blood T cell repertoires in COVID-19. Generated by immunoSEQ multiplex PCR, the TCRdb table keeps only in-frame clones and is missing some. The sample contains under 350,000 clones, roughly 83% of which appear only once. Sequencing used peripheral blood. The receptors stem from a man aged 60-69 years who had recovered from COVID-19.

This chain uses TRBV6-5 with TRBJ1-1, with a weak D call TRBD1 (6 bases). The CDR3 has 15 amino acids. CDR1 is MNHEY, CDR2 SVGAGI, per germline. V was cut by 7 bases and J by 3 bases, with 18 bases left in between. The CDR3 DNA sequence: TGTGCCAGCACCCAGCTGGCAGGGGTTGACACTGAAGCTTTCTTT. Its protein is CASTQLAGVDTEAFF.

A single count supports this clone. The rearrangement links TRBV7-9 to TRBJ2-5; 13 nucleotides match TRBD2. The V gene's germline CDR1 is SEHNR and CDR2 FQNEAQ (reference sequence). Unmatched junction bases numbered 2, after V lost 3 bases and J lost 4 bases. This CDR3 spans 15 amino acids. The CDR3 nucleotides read TGTGCCAGCAGCTTCGGACTAGCGGGAGTAGAGACCCAGTACTTC. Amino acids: CASSFGLAGVETQYF.

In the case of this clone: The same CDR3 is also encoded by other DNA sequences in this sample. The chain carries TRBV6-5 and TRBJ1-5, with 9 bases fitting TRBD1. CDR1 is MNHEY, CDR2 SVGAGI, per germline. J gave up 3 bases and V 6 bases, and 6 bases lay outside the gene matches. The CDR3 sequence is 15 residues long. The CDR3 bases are TGTGCCAGCAGGGGGGGACAGGGTCTCAATCAGCCCCAGCATTTT. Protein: CASRGGQGLNQPQHF.

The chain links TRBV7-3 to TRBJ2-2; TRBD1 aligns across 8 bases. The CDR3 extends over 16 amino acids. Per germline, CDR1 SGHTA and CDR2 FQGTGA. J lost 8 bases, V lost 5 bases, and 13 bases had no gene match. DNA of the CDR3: TGTGCCAGCAGCCTCTCCGGACAGGGTCGACGAGGGGAGCTGTTTTTT. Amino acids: CASSLSGQGRRGELFF.

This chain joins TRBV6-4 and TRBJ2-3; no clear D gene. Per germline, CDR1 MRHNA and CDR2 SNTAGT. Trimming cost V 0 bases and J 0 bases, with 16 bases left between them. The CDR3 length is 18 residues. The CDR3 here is CASSDSPSSLTSTDTQYF. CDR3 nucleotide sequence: TGTGCCAGCAGTGACTCACCGAGTAGTCTCACTAGCACAGATACGCAGTATTTT.

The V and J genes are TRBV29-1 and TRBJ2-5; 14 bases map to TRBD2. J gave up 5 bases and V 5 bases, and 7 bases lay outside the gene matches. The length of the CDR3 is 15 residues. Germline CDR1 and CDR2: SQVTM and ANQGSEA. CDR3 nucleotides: TGCAGCGTTATAGGACTAGCGGGAGGCGGGGAGACCCAGTACTTC. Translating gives CSVIGLAGGGETQYF.

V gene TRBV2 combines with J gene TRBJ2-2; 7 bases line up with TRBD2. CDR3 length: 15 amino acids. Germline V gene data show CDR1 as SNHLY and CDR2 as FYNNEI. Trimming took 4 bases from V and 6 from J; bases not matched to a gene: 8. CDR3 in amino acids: CASSGQGGPSGELFF. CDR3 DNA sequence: TGTGCCAGCAGTGGGCAGGGAGGGCCATCCGGGGAGCTGTTTTTT.

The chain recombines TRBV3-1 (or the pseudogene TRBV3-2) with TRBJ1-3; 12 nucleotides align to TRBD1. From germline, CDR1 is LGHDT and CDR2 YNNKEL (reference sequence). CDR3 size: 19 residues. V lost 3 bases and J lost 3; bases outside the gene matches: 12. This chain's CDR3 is CASSQPRDRGPSGGNTIYF. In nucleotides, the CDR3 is TGTGCCAGCAGCCAGCCCCGGGACAGGGGGCCTTCTGGTGGAAACACCATATATTTT.

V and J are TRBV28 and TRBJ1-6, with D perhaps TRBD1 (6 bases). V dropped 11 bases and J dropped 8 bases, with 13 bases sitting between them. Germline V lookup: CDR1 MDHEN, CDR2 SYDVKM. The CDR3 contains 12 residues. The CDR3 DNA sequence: TGTGCCGGGCAGGGGATGGATTCACCCCTCCACTTT. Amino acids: CAGQGMDSPLHF. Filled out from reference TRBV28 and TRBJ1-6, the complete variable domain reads DVKVTQSSRYLVKRTGEKVFLECVQDMDHENMFWYRQDPGLGLRLIYFSYDVKMKEKGDIPEGYSVSREKKERFSLILESASTNQTSMYLCAGQGMDSPLHFGNGTRLTVT.

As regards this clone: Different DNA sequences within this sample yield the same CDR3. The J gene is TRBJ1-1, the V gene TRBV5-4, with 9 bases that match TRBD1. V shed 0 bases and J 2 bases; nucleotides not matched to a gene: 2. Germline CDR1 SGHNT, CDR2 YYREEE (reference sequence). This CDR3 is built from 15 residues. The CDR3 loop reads CASSLGQGGNTEAFF. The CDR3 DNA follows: TGTGCCAGCAGCTTGGGACAGGGGGGCAACACTGAAGCTTTCTTT.

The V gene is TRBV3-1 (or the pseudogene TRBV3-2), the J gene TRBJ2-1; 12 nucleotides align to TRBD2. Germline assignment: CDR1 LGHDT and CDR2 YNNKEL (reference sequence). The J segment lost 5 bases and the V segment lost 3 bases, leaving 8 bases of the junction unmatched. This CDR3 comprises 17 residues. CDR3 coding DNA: TGTGCCAGCAGCCACCTGGGGCTAGCGGGGGGGGACAATGAGCAGTTCTTC. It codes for CASSHLGLAGGDNEQFF.

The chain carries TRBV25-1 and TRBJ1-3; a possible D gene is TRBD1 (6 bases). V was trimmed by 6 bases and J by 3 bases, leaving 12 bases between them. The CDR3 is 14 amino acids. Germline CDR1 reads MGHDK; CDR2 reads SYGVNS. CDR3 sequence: CASSDYRDGNTIYF. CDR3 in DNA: TGTGCCAGCAGCGATTACAGGGATGGAAACACCATATATTTT.

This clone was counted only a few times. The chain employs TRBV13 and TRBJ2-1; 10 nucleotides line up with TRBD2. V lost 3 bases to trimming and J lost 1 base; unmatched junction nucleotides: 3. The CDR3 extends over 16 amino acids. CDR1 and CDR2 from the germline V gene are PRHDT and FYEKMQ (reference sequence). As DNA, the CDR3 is TGTGCCAGCAGCTTGGCTAGCGGGAGTTCCTACAATGAGCAGTTCTTC. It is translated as CASSLASGSSYNEQFF.

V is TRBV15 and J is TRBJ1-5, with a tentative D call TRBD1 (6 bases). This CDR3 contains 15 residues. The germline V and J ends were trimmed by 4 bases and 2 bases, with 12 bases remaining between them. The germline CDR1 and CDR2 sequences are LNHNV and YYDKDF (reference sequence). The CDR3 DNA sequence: TGTGCCACCAGCACCGGCGGGGGGCGCAATCAGCCCCAGCATTTT. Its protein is CATSTGGGRNQPQHF. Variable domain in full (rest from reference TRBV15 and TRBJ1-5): DAMVIQNPRYQVTQFGKPVTLSCSQTLNHNVMYWYQQKSSQAPKLLFHYYDKDFNNEADTPDNFQSRRPNTSFCFLDIRSPGLGDTAMYLCATSTGGGRNQPQHFGDGTRLSIL.

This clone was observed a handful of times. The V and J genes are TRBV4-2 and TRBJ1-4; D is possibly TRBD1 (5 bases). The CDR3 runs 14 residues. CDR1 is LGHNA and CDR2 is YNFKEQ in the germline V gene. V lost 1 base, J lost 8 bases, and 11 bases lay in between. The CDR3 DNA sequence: TGTGCCAGCAGCCAAGTCGGGGGTGGGGAAAAACTGTTTTTT. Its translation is CASSQVGGGEKLFF.

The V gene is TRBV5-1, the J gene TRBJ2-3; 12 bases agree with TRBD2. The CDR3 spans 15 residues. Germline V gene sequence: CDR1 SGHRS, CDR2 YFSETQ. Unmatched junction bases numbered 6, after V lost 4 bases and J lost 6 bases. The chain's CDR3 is CASSHTSGGRDTQYF. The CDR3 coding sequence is TGCGCCAGCAGCCACACTAGCGGGGGGAGGGATACGCAGTATTTT.

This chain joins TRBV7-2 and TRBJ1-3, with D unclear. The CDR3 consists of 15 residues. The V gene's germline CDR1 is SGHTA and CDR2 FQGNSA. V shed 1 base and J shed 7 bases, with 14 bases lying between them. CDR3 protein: CASSLGAPPGNTIYF. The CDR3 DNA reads TGTGCCAGCAGCTTAGGGGCACCACCGGGGAACACCATATATTTT.

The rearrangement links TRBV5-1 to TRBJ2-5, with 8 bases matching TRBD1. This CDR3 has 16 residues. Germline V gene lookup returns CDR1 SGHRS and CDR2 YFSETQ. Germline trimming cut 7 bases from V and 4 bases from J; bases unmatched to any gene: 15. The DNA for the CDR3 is TGCGCCAGCTACCCCACAGGGGGTAGAGGTCGAGAGACCCAGTACTTC. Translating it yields CASYPTGGRGRETQYF.

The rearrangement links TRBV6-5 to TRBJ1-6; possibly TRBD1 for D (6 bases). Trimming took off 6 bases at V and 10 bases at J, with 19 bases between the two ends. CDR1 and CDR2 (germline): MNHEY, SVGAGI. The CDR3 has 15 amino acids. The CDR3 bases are TGTGCCAGCAGCCCCCTCACAGGGAGGGACTCACCCCTCCACTTT. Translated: CASSPLTGRDSPLHF.

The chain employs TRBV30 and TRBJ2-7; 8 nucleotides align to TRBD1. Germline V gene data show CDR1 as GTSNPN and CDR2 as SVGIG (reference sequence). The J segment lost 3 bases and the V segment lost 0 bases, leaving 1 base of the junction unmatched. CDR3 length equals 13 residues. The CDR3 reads CAWSVGQGYEQYF. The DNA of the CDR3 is TGTGCCTGGAGTGTTGGACAGGGCTACGAGCAGTACTTC.

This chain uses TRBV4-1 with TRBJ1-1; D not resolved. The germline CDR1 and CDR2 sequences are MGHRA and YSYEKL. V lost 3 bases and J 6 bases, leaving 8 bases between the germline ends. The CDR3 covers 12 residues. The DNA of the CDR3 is TGCGCCAGCAGCCATAGCACCGCTGAAGCTTTCTTT. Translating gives CASSHSTAEAFF.

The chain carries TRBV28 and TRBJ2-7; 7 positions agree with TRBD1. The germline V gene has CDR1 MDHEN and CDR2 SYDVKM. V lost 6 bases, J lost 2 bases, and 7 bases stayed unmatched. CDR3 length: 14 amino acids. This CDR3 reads CASSSTGFTYEQYF. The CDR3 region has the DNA TGTGCCAGCAGCTCGACAGGGTTCACCTACGAGCAGTACTTC. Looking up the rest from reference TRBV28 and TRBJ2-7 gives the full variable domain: DVKVTQSSRYLVKRTGEKVFLECVQDMDHENMFWYRQDPGLGLRLIYFSYDVKMKEKGDIPEGYSVSREKKERFSLILESASTNQTSMYLCASSSTGFTYEQYFGPGTRLTVT.